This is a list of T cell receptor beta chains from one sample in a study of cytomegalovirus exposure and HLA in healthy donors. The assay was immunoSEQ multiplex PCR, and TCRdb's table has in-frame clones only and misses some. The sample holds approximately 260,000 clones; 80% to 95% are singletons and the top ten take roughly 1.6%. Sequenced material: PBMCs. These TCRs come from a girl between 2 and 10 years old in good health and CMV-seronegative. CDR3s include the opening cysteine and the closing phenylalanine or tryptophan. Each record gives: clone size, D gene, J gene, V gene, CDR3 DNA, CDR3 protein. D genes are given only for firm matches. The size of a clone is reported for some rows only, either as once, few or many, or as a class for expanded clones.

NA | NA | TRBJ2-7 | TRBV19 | TGTGCCAGTAGTATAGATCGGGTGGGTGAGCAGTACTTC | CASSIDRVGEQYF
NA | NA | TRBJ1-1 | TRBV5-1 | TGCGCCAGCAGCGTTAACAGGGAGAACACTGAAGCTTTCTTT | CASSVNRENTEAFF
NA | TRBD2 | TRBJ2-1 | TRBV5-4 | TGTGCCAGCAGCTTGGCCCTAGCGGGAGGTTGGGATGAGCAGTTCTTC | CASSLALAGGWDEQFF
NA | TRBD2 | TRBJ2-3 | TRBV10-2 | TGCGCCAGCAGACTAGCGGGAGGGCCGAGGACAGATACGCAGTATTTT | CASRLAGGPRTDTQYF
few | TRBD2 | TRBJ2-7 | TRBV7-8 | TGTGCCAGCAGCTTCCTTAGCGGGACGGGATACGAGCAGTACTTC | CASSFLSGTGYEQYF
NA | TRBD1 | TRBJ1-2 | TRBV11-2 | TGTGCCAGCAGCTCGAATACAGGGGCGGTTTTTGGTGGCTACACCTTC | CASSSNTGAVFGGYTF
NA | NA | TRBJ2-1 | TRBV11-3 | TGTGCCAGCAGCCCTTCGGTCACTCTCAAAGATGAGCAGTTCTTC | CASSPSVTLKDEQFF
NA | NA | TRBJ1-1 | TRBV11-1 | TGTGCCAGCAGCCCTCAGGGGCCCACTGAAGCTTTCTTT | CASSPQGPTEAFF
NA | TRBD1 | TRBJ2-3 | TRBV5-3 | TGTGCCAGAAGCTTGAACAGGGGGCTGGGCACAGATACGCAGTATTTT | CARSLNRGLGTDTQYF
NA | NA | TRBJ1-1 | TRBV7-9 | TGTGCCAGCAGCTTGGGCGACGTTACTTTCTTT | CASSLGDVTFF
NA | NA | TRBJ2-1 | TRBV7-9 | TGTGCCAGCCTTAGGGAGGCCTACAATGAGCAGTTCTTC | CASLREAYNEQFF
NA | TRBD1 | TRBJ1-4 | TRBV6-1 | TGTGCCACCCGGACAGGACCTAATGAAAAACTGTTTTTT | CATRTGPNEKLFF
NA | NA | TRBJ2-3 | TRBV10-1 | TGCGCCAGCAGTGAATCCGGGAATGCAGATACGCAGTATTTT | CASSESGNADTQYF
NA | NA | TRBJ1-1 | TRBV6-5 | TGTGCCAGCAGTTACATTCAGCGCACTGAAGCTTTCTTT | CASSYIQRTEAFF
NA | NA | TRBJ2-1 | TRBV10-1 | TGCGCCAGCAGCCTCGTCCGAGGGGCGGGGAATGAGCAGTTCTTC | CASSLVRGAGNEQFF
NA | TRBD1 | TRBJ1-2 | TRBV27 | TGTGCCAGCAGACCGACAGGGGATAATGGCTACACCTTC | CASRPTGDNGYTF
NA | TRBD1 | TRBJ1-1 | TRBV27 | TGTGCCAGCGGTCAGGGGGGTAGCACTGAAGCTTTCTTT | CASGQGGSTEAFF
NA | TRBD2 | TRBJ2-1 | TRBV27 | TGTGCCAGCAGTATAGTAGCGGGAGCCTACAATGAGCAGTTCTTC | CASSIVAGAYNEQFF
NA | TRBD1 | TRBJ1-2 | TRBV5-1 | TGCGCCAGCAGCTTGGAAGGGGGCGGCTATGGCTACACCTTC | CASSLEGGGYGYTF
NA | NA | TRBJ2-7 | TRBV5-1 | TGCGCCAGCAGCCGTAGCGGAGTCGGCTCCTACGAGCAGTACTTC | CASSRSGVGSYEQYF
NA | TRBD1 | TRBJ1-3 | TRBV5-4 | TGTGCCAGCAGCGGACGGGACAGGAGTTCTGGAAACACCATATATTTT | CASSGRDRSSGNTIYF
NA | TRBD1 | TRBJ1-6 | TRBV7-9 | TGTGCCAGCAGCCATGACAGGGTAGCTTCACCCCTCCACTTT | CASSHDRVASPLHF
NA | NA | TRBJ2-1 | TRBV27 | TGTGCCAGCAGTTTGATGAGCTCCTACAATGAGCAGTTCTTC | CASSLMSSYNEQFF
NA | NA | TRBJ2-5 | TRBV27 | TGTGCCAGCAGTTTTCGTGGGAGAGAGACCCAGTACTTC | CASSFRGRETQYF
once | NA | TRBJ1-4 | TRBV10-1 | TGCGCCAGCAGTGCGGCGGGCAATGAAAAACTGTTTTTT | CASSAAGNEKLFF
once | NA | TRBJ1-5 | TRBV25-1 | TGTGCCAGCAGTGCCAGGGGCAATCAGCCCCAGCATTTT | CASSARGNQPQHF
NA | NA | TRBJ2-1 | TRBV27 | TGTGCCAGCCACCAACTGACAGCCTACAATGAGCAGTTCTTC | CASHQLTAYNEQFF
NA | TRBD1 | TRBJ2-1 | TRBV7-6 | TGTGCCAGCAGCGTTGGGACAGGAGGGAACAATGAGCAGTTCTTC | CASSVGTGGNNEQFF
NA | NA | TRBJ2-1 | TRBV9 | TGTGCCAGCAGCACCGAGGGTGTCTTGAATGAGCAGTTCTTC | CASSTEGVLNEQFF
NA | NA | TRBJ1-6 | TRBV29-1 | TGCAGCGTGCGGCGTAACCGCTATAATTCACCCCTCCACTTT | CSVRRNRYNSPLHF
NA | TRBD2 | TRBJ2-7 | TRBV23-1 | TGCGCCAGCCGCCCTCCCGCGGGAGAGCGGAACGAGCAGTACTTC | CASRPPAGERNEQYF
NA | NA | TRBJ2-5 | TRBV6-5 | TGTGCCAGCAGTGAGGTGCAGGGGGAGACCCAGTACTTC | CASSEVQGETQYF
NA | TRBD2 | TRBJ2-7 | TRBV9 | TGTGCCAGCAGCTACCTCACACATAGCGGGACCCACGAGCAGTACTTC | CASSYLTHSGTHEQYF
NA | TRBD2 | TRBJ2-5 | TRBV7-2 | TGTGCCAGCAGCTTAGTAGCGGGAGCGGAGACCCAGTACTTC | CASSLVAGAETQYF
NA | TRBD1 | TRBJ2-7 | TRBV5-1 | TGCGCCAGCTGCCCTTTTGACAGGGGGGAAACCTACGAGCAGTACTTC | CASCPFDRGETYEQYF
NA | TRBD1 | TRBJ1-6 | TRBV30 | TGTGCCTGGAGGGCAGGGGGAAATTCACCCCTCCACTTT | CAWRAGGNSPLHF
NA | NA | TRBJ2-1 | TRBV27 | TGTGCCAGCAGTCTCTCCCCGGGGAATGAGCAGTTCTTC | CASSLSPGNEQFF
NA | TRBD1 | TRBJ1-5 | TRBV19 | TGTGCCAGTAGTATAGTTACAGGGGGGTTGAATCAGCCCCAGCATTTT | CASSIVTGGLNQPQHF
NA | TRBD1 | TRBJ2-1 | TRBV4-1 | TGCGCCAGCAGCGAGACAGGGAGTTTCTACAATGAGCAGTTCTTC | CASSETGSFYNEQFF
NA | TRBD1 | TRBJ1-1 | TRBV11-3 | TGTGCCAGCAGCGCACAGGGGGGCACTGAAGCTTTCTTT | CASSAQGGTEAFF
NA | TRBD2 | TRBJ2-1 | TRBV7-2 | TGTGCCAGCAGCCCCGAGATATGGACTAGCGGGGATGACAATGAGCAGTTCTTC | CASSPEIWTSGDDNEQFF
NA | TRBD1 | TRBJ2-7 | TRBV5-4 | TGTGCCAGCAGCTTGGGGACAGGGCCCCCCTACGAGCAGTACTTC | CASSLGTGPPYEQYF
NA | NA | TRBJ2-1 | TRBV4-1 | TGCGCCAGCAGCCAGTTGGCGGGAACCTACAATGAGCAGTTCTTC | CASSQLAGTYNEQFF
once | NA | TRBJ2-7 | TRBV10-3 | TGTGCCATCAGTGAGGGGGACTACGAGCAGTACTTC | CAISEGDYEQYF
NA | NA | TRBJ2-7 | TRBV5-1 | TGCGCCAGCAGCTTGGCCGGCGGAACCTACGAGCAGTACTTC | CASSLAGGTYEQYF
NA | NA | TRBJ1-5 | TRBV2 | TGTGCCAGCAGGGCGAGGGTGGAGGGGATTCAGCCCCAGCATTTT | CASRARVEGIQPQHF
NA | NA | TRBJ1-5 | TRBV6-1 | TGTGCCAGCACCGAGGGGGGGAATCAGCCCCAGCATTTT | CASTEGGNQPQHF
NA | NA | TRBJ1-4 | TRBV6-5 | TGTGCCAGCAGTTACTCCGCAACTAATGAAAAACTGTTTTTT | CASSYSATNEKLFF
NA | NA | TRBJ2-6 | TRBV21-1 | TGTGCCAGCAGCAAAGGGCGAAAGCGGGCTGGGGCCAACGTCCTGACTTTC | CASSKGRKRAGANVLTF
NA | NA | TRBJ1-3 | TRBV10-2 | TGCGCCAGCAGTGAACAGGGAAACACCATATATTTT | CASSEQGNTIYF
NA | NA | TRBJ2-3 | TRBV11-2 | TGTGCCAGCAGCTCAGGGGCGGGGGCAGATACGCAGTATTTT | CASSSGAGADTQYF
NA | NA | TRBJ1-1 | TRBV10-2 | TGCGCCAGCAGTGAAGTTCCCGAGGCTGAAGCTTTCTTT | CASSEVPEAEAFF
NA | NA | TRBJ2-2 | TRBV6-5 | TGTGCCAGCAGTTATTCTGACTGGGACACCGGGGAGCTGTTTTTT | CASSYSDWDTGELFF
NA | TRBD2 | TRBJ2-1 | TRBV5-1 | TGCGCCAGCAGCCCGACGGGACTACCGAGCTCCTACAATGAGCAGTTCTTC | CASSPTGLPSSYNEQFF
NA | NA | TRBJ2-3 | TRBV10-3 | TGTGCCATCAGTGAGAGTGGGACTGCGGGAACAGATACGCAGTATTTT | CAISESGTAGTDTQYF
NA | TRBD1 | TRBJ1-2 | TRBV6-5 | TGTGCCAGCAGTTACGGCAGGGGGAACTATGGCTACACCTTC | CASSYGRGNYGYTF
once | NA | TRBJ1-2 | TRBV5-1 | TGCGCCAGCAGAGGACTTCTCTATGGCTACACCTTC | CASRGLLYGYTF
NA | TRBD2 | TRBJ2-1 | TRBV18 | TGTGCCAGCTCTTTAGCGGGGGTGCTCCCCAATGAGCAGTTCTTC | CASSLAGVLPNEQFF
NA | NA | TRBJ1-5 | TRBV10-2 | TGCGCCAGCAGTGAGTCTGCACAGCTACGCAATCAGCCCCAGCATTTT | CASSESAQLRNQPQHF
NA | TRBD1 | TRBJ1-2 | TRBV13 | TGTGCCAGCAGCTTAGGCCGGACAGGGCTAAATAATGGCTACACCTTC | CASSLGRTGLNNGYTF